Listed below are T cell receptor beta chains from one sample, sequenced in a study of cytomegalovirus exposure and HLA in healthy donors. Generated by immunoSEQ multiplex PCR, the TCRdb table keeps only in-frame clones and is missing some. The sample records 54,000 or so clones, roughly 53% being singletons. Sequenced material: PBMCs. These receptors all stem from a human donor in good health. CDR3s include the opening cysteine and the closing phenylalanine or tryptophan.

J gene | V gene | CDR3 protein
TRBJ2-3 | TRBV4-2 | CASSQDLRTSGRTSTDTQYF
TRBJ1-2 | TRBV6-6 | CASSEVYGYTF
TRBJ1-2 | TRBV29-1 | CSVESDRLYGYTF
TRBJ1-2 | TRBV4-1 | CASSQAIETVLNYGYTF
TRBJ2-7 | TRBV5-4 | CASSLTLGQSYEQYF
TRBJ2-1 | TRBV7-3 | CASSPQTGTEQFF
TRBJ1-1 | TRBV12-5 | CASGQVPDTEAFF
TRBJ1-1 | TRBV6-1 | CASSPGDRGLEAFF
TRBJ2-1 | TRBV5-6 | CASSLLAGGNNEQFF
TRBJ1-2 | TRBV20-1 | CSAQDIYTF
TRBJ1-2 | TRBV30 | CAWFPGSGGYTF
TRBJ1-1 | TRBV10-2 | CARKTGNTEAFF
TRBJ2-7 | TRBV2 | CASSGMDRGYEQYF
TRBJ1-6 | TRBV7-9 | CSSSPQGVYTNSPLHF
TRBJ2-2 | TRBV5-1 | CASSSEGNTGELFF
TRBJ2-1 | TRBV7-9 | CASSLTVGNEQFF
TRBJ2-7 | TRBV7-9 | CSSSLEGGNVREQYF
TRBJ1-2 | TRBV5-1 | CASSLGVRVGLSNYGYTF
TRBJ2-1 | TRBV5-1 | CASSLGQGYNEQFF
TRBJ2-7 | TRBV5-4 | CASSRPGTGFYEQYF
TRBJ1-3 | TRBV7-9 | CSSSPMRIRSGNTIYF
TRBJ2-5 | TRBV30 | CAWSVKGVRGQETQYF
TRBJ2-7 | TRBV5-1 | CASSPEGGPYEQYF
TRBJ1-2 | TRBV6-5 | CASSLGTGGGGYTF
TRBJ1-1 | TRBV7-3 | CASSQGQGHTEAFF
TRBJ2-3 | TRBV4-1 | CASSQKLAGVDTQYF
TRBJ2-6 | TRBV9 | CASSARDRGGSGANVLTF
TRBJ1-3 | TRBV15 | CATSRPQGPVNTIYF
TRBJ1-5 | TRBV21-1 | CASSKYGARNQPQHF
TRBJ2-3 | TRBV30 | CAWTVAGGDTQYF
TRBJ1-1 | TRBV6-5 | CASTSDPEGTEAFF
TRBJ1-6 | TRBV9 | CASSVGRDSNSPLHF
TRBJ1-5 | TRBV19 | CASSEQGALGQPQHF
TRBJ1-3 | TRBV10-3 | CAISRDSSGNTIYF
TRBJ2-1 | TRBV29-1 | CSVSITGNNEQFF
TRBJ2-7 | TRBV7-9 | CASSLELTYSYEQYF